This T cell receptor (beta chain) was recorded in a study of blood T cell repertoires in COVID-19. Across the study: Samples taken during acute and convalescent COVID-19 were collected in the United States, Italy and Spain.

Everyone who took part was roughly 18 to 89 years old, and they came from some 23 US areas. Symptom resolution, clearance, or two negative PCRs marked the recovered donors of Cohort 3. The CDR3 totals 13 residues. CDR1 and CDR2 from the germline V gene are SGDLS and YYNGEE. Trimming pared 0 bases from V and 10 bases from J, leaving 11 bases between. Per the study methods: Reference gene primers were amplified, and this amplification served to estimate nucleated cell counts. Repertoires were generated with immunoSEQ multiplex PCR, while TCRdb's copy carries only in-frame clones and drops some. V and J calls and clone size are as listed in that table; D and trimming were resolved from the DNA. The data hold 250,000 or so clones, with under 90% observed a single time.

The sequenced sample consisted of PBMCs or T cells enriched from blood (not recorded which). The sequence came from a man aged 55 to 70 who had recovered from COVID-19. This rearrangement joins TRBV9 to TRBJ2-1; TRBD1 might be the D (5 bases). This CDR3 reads CASSVVREGEQFF. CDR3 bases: TGTGCCAGCAGCGTAGTCAGGGAAGGCGAGCAGTTCTTC.